Sequencing of this T cell receptor (beta chain) was carried out in a study of PD-1 blockade in classical Hodgkin lymphoma. Concerning this clone: The antigen remains undetermined.

Study findings and constraints: Baseline diversity resembling that of newly diagnosed patients was seen in complete responders. By C4D1 there was a significant rise in CD4+ TCR diversity but not in CD8+ TCR diversity. Relapsed/refractory patients reportedly had the lowest baseline TCR diversity, below newly diagnosed patients, who were below healthy donors.

V was shortened by 0 bases and J by 2 bases, with 9 bases between the two germline ends. The germline CDR1 and CDR2 sequences are SGHRS and YFSETQ. The length of the CDR3 is 15 residues. Assay used: immunoSEQ multiplex PCR; TCRdb lists only in-frame clones, some missing. The sample contains tens of thousands of clones, approximately 88% of which appear only once. All trial patients relapsed after autologous stem cell transplantation. The clonotype originates from a human donor with classical Hodgkin lymphoma. Here the sequenced sample was peripheral blood mononuclear cells (PBMCs), taken at baseline. The V gene is TRBV5-1, the J gene TRBJ2-1; weak D call: TRBD1 (5 bases). Here the CDR3 reads CASSLAQGTYNEQFF. CDR3 nucleotide sequence: TGCGCCAGCAGCTTGGCTCAGGGAACCTACAATGAGCAGTTCTTC.